These T cell receptor beta chains were read from a single sample in a study of T cells in Graves' hyperthyroidism and ophthalmopathy. From the multiplex PCR reads, TCRdb called clonotypes with MiXCR, one entry per CDR3 protein. The data contain around 520,000 distinct CDR3 sequences, 13% to 15% of them singletons. Material: blood. These receptors originate from a woman aged 18-35 years with Graves' hyperthyroidism. The CDR3 runs from the conserved cysteine through the conserved F or W. The order of the fields is D gene, J gene, V gene, clone size, CDR3 protein, CDR3 DNA. The D gene is left open where the match is weak. Clone size is given for some rows only: seen once, a few or many times, or a class if the clone is expanded.

TRBD1	TRBJ2-5	TRBV7-3	many	CASSLRGTVVETQYF	TGTGCCAGCAGCTTAAGAGGGACAGTTGTAGAGACCCAGTACTTC
NA	TRBJ2-5	TRBV7-3	many	CASSLSRGETQYF	TGTGCCAGCAGCTTAAGTCGCGGGGAGACCCAGTACTTC
NA	TRBJ1-4	TRBV7-9	NA	CASRDSRDEKLFF	TGTGCCAGCAGGGACAGCCGAGATGAAAAACTGTTTTTT
NA	TRBJ2-3	TRBV30	many	CAWSVGSQGPGTDTQYF	TGTGCCTGGAGTGTAGGTTCCCAAGGGCCGGGCACAGATACGCAGTATTTT
TRBD2	TRBJ2-7	TRBV11-2	many	CASSPARQTSGSWAYEQYF	TGTGCCAGCAGCCCAGCGAGGCAAACTAGCGGGAGCTGGGCCTACGAGCAGTACTTC
NA	TRBJ2-1	TRBV5-1	NA	CVSSLKQGTYNEQFF	TGCGTCAGCAGCTTGAAACAGGGCACCTACAATGAGCAGTTCTTC
NA	TRBJ2-5	TRBV5-1	many	CASSFNPRMETQYF	TGCGCCAGCAGCTTCAACCCCCGAATGGAGACCCAGTACTTC
TRBD2	TRBJ2-2	TRBV7-2	few	CASSNPGGTFVGGELFF	TGTGCCAGCAGCAACCCCGGGGGGACCTTCGTCGGCGGGGAGCTGTTTTTT
NA	TRBJ1-1	TRBV6-4	NA	CASTGGENSEAFF	TGTGCCAGCACCGGCGGTGAGAACTCTGAAGCTTTCTTT
NA	TRBJ2-1	TRBV2	many	CASMRRSAYNEQFF	TGTGCCAGCATGAGACGGTCGGCCTACAATGAGCAGTTCTTC
NA	TRBJ1-5	TRBV7-8	NA	CASSFGPSGSRNQPQHF	TGTGCCAGCAGCTTCGGCCCCTCAGGGAGTCGCAATCAGCCCCAGCATTTT
NA	TRBJ2-4	TRBV2	many	CASSQDSSVYIQYF	TGTGCCAGCAGCCAGGACAGTTCGGTGTACATTCAGTACTTC
NA	TRBJ2-2	TRBV29-1	many	CSVEGYGSSPTGELFF	TGCAGCGTTGAGGGGTACGGGAGTTCGCCCACCGGGGAGCTGTTTTTT
TRBD1	TRBJ2-6	TRBV6-4	few	CASSSGTGAAGANVLTF	TGTGCCAGCAGCTCTGGGACAGGGGCTGCAGGGGCCAACGTCCTGACTTTC
NA	TRBJ1-1	TRBV5-1	many	CASSLHRENTEAFF	TGCGCCAGCAGCTTGCACAGGGAAAACACTGAAGCTTTCTTT
TRBD2	TRBJ2-1	TRBV7-3	few	CASSLRLLAGINEQFF	TGTGCCAGCAGCTTAAGGCTCCTAGCGGGTATCAATGAGCAGTTCTTC
NA	TRBJ2-1	TRBV6-1	few	CASSPDSSSSSYNEQFF	TGTGCCAGCAGCCCCGACTCTAGCTCAAGCTCCTACAATGAGCAGTTCTTC
TRBD1	TRBJ2-5	TRBV7-8	many	CASEKTSGTEETQYF	TGTGCCAGCGAAAAAACTTCTGGGACAGAAGAGACCCAGTACTTC
TRBD1	TRBJ1-5	TRBV29-1	many	CSAVGGTGDQPQHF	TGCAGCGCCGTAGGAGGGACAGGGGATCAGCCCCAGCATTTT
NA	TRBJ1-5	TRBV20-1	many	CSARVGLSGVRDQPQHF	TGCAGTGCTAGAGTGGGGCTGTCTGGGGTAAGGGATCAGCCCCAGCATTTT
NA	TRBJ2-7	TRBV2	once	CASSEVAGPGEQYF	TGTGCCAGCAGTGAAGTAGCAGGGCCGGGAGAGCAGTACTTC
TRBD2	TRBJ2-1	TRBV4-1	NA	CASSRTSGSIMVNEQFF	TGCGCCAGCAGCAGGACTAGCGGAAGCATCATGGTGAATGAGCAGTTCTTC
NA	TRBJ1-1	TRBV10-2	NA	CASSESGEGRAFF	TGCGCCAGCAGTGAGTCGGGGGAGGGTCGGGCTTTCTTT
NA	TRBJ1-1	TRBV12-3/TRBV12-4	many	CASSLMGKRWAFF	TGTGCCAGCAGTTTAATGGGTAAGCGGTGGGCTTTCTTT
NA	TRBJ2-2	TRBV11-3	few	CASSLWTRTKTGELFF	TGTGCCAGCAGCTTATGGACGAGGACAAAAACCGGGGAGCTGTTTTTT
TRBD1	TRBJ2-2	TRBV30	many	CAQTGEEAGELFF	TGTGCCCAGACAGGGGAGGAAGCCGGGGAGCTGTTTTTT
NA	TRBJ2-5	TRBV12-3/TRBV12-4	NA	CASSGEGTQYF	TGTGCCAGCAGTGGAGAGGGGACCCAGTACTTC
NA	TRBJ2-5	TRBV2	many	CASGLQETQYF	TGTGCCAGCGGACTGCAAGAGACCCAGTACTTC
TRBD2	TRBJ2-1	TRBV18	few	CASSPQQGLAANEQFF	TGTGCCAGCTCACCACAACAGGGACTAGCGGCTAATGAGCAGTTCTTC
TRBD2	TRBJ2-1	TRBV6-1	NA	CASSVLALGRAYNEQFF	TGTGCCAGCAGCGTCCTAGCACTGGGGAGGGCCTACAATGAGCAGTTCTTC
TRBD2	TRBJ2-1	TRBV27	many	CASSSIVGTTDEQFF	TGTGCCAGCAGTTCAATAGTGGGGACTACCGATGAGCAGTTCTTC
TRBD2	TRBJ2-2	TRBV19	few	CASTLAADQGGELFF	TGTGCCAGTACCCTAGCGGCCGATCAGGGCGGGGAGCTGTTTTTT
NA	TRBJ1-5	TRBV19	NA	CASSREGGTHF	TGTGCCAGTAGCCGGGAAGGGGGGACCCATTTT
NA	TRBJ2-7	TRBV5-1	few	CASSPLTGREQYF	TGCGCCAGCAGCCCGCTCACGGGTCGCGAGCAGTACTTC
NA	TRBJ1-2	TRBV24-1	many	CATSDQSTANYGYTF	TGTGCCACCAGTGACCAATCGACAGCTAACTATGGCTACACCTTC
TRBD1	TRBJ2-2	TRBV6-1	NA	CASRISDRPNTGELFF	TGTGCCAGCAGAATTTCGGACAGGCCGAACACCGGGGAGCTGTTTTTT
TRBD1	TRBJ2-1	TRBV13	many	CASSLGRTGGDEQFF	TGTGCCAGCAGCTTAGGACGGACAGGGGGGGATGAGCAGTTCTTC
TRBD2	TRBJ2-1	TRBV2	many	CASSGLAGNEQFF	TGTGCCAGCAGTGGGCTAGCGGGAAATGAGCAGTTCTTC
TRBD2	TRBJ2-1	TRBV12-3/TRBV12-4	many	CASRLGASGYNEQFF	TGTGCCAGCAGGCTCGGGGCTAGCGGGTACAATGAGCAGTTCTTC
TRBD1	TRBJ2-5	TRBV14	few	CASSQGGQAETQYF	TGTGCCAGCAGCCAAGGGGGACAGGCGGAGACCCAGTACTTC